This T cell receptor beta chain was observed in a study of blood T cells in healthy people across ages. Overall study findings and caveats: Age advanced and TCR beta diversity per million T cells fell, roughly linearly. Higher diversity and more naive CD4+ cells were features of long-lived donors, compared to aged donors.

Drawing of peripheral blood yielded roughly 10 milliliters from each donor. The second PCR ran about 6 to 11 cycles with a sample-barcoded 5' primer and J-beta primers. TCRdb redid the calling of the 5' RACE reads with MiXCR, one entry per CDR3 protein. The sample yields 1.5 million to 2 million distinct CDR3 sequences, about 49% seen once. Concerning this clonotype itself: Its antigen is as yet unknown.

This clonotype was sampled from a woman in her forties in good health. The sample taken for sequencing was blood.

The CDR3 DNA reads as TGCGCCAGCAGCCCGGAAATCAACTATGGCTACACCTTC. The encoded protein is CASSPEINYGYTF. The chain carries TRBV5-1 and TRBJ1-2; D unresolved. V was cut by 4 bases and J by 2 bases, with 9 bases left in between. Germline V lookup: CDR1 SGHRS, CDR2 YFSETQ. This CDR3 contains 13 residues.